The 20 T cell receptor beta chains below come from one sample, sequenced in a study of T-cell memory formation after mild COVID-19 (dated by TCRdb to the early 2020s). Library creation used 5' RACE. The instrument given in TCRdb is Illumina NovaSeq 6000. TCRdb reprocessing: public reads trimmed at Q25 with fastp, clones called with MiXCR, in-frame beta chains kept. When rows share a CDR3 protein, they turn into one entry using the most common DNA and genes. Here the sample has 120,000 to 150,000 distinct CDR3 sequences; under 25% occur a single time. The ten largest clones represent around 2.5% of the sample. Material for sequencing was PBMCs or a T cell subset sorted from them (not recorded which). The origin of the receptors is an adult woman who had mild COVID-19 (a few samples of this study predate the infection). The sample titles of this study are shuffled in the database, so cell type and time point are left out; the donor was told from shared clones.

The chain links TRBV20-1 to TRBJ2-7, with D perhaps TRBD2 (5 bases). The germline V gene encodes CDR1 DFQATT and CDR2 SNEGSKA (reference sequence). The V end was cut by 0 bases, the J end by 3 bases, with 18 bases between. This CDR3 has 16 residues. The CDR3 DNA reads as TGCAGTGCTAGAGATATGGGGAGTTCCGGCCTCTACGAGCAGTACTTC. Its protein is CSARDMGSSGLYEQYF.

With regard to this clonotype: Mismatch with germline at one junction end may stem from a read error. The chain joins TRBV7-7 to TRBJ2-2, with 11 bases fitting TRBD2. Germline CDR1 SSHAT, CDR2 FNYEAQ (reference sequence). This CDR3 spans 16 amino acids. This CDR3 reads CASSPLLAGVTGELFF. The DNA for the CDR3 is TGTGCTAGCAGCCCACTACTAGCGGGAGTAACCGGGGAGCTGTTTTTT.

The chain links TRBV9 to TRBJ2-2, with a tentative D call TRBD1 (5 bases). CDR3 length equals 15 residues. The germline V gene encodes CDR1 SGDLS and CDR2 YYNGEE. Deletions cut 1 base from V and 3 bases from J, with 10 bases between. CDR3 residues: CASSVRGRDTGELFF. The CDR3 DNA is TGTGCCAGCAGCGTACGCGGCAGGGACACCGGGGAGCTGTTTTTT.

This clonotype was counted only a few times. This sequence joins TRBV5-1 and TRBJ2-3, with 8 bases aligning to TRBD1. V was clipped by 4 bases and J by 2 bases; unmatched bases: 6. The CDR3 is made up of 15 amino acids. CDR1 and CDR2 (germline): SGHRS, YFSETQ. CDR3 nucleotide sequence: TGCGCCAGCAGCCGGGACAGGCCCTACACAGATACGCAGTATTTT. This sequence encodes CASSRDRPYTDTQYF.

There are a few counts of this clonotype. The chain's CDR3 is CASSTYRAEAFF. Here the CDR3 DNA reads TGTGCCAGTAGTACATACAGGGCTGAAGCTTTCTTT. The V gene is TRBV19, the J gene TRBJ1-1; D perhaps matches TRBD1 (6 bases). The CDR3 has 12 residues. Trimming removed 4 bases from V and 6 bases from J, with 9 bases in between. Germline V gene lookup returns CDR1 LNHDA and CDR2 SQIVND (reference sequence).

The V and J genes are TRBV12-3 or TRBV12-4 and TRBJ2-5; no reliable D call. The CDR3 consists of 13 residues. Between the trimmed V and J ends, which lost 6 bases and 2 bases, there was a span of 10 bases. In DNA form, the CDR3 reads TGTGCCAGCAGCCAACAGAAGCAAGAGACCCAGTACTTC. Its protein product is CASSQQKQETQYF.

The chain joins TRBV29-1 to TRBJ2-1; D might be TRBD2 (6 bases). V lost 7 bases, J lost 7 bases, and 11 bases lay in between. The germline V gene encodes CDR1 SQVTM and CDR2 ANQGSEA. The CDR3 consists of 11 residues. In DNA, the CDR3 is TGCAGCGGTGCAGGGAGGAATGAGCAGTTCTTC. Protein: CSGAGRNEQFF.

This clonotype was recorded a few times. CDR3 protein: CASSLSGSTDTQYF. CDR3 in DNA: TGTGCCAGCAGTTTAAGCGGGAGCACAGATACGCAGTATTTT. The chain has TRBV12-3 or TRBV12-4 and TRBJ2-3, with D maybe TRBD2 (6 bases). Trimming cost V 2 bases and J 0 bases, with 6 bases left between them. The CDR3 contains 14 residues.

This clonotype was seen repeatedly, ten times or more. This sequence joins TRBV5-1 and TRBJ2-5; 9 positions agree with TRBD2. Germline CDR1 and CDR2: SGHRS and YFSETQ. This CDR3 spans 19 amino acids. V shed 4 bases and J 5 bases; nucleotides not matched to a gene: 21. The CDR3 protein is CASSRSLAGVVSRMETQYF. The DNA of the CDR3 is TGCGCCAGCAGCAGGTCCTTAGCGGGAGTGGTTTCCCGGATGGAGACCCAGTACTTC.

The chain recombines TRBV9 with TRBJ2-1; 9 positions match TRBD2. Trimming at V came to 6 bases and at J to 7 bases, leaving 14 bases not matched to a gene. Germline V gene sequence: CDR1 SGDLS, CDR2 YYNGEE. The CDR3 contains 16 residues. The CDR3 DNA follows: TGTGCCAGCACCAAAACTAGCGGGTATCGTACGAATGAGCAGTTCTTC. Translating gives CASTKTSGYRTNEQFF.

In this sample, this clonotype turned up a few times. The chain recombines TRBV24-1 with TRBJ1-2, with 7 nucleotides matching TRBD1. The V and J ends lost 4 bases and 6 bases, in that order; junction bases with no gene match: 4. Per germline, CDR1 KGHDR and CDR2 SFDVKD. CDR3 length: 13 residues. CDR3 DNA sequence: TGTGCCACCAGTGAGAAAAGGGGGCATGGCTACACCTTC. Protein product: CATSEKRGHGYTF.

This clonotype was seen a handful of times. The J gene is TRBJ2-6, the V gene TRBV12-3 or TRBV12-4; no reliable D call. V dropped 4 bases and J dropped 0 bases, with 7 bases sitting between them. The length of the CDR3 is 15 residues. The DNA for the CDR3 is TGTGCCAGCAGTTCCAGGACCTCTGGGGCCAACGTCCTGACTTTC. Protein: CASSSRTSGANVLTF.

This clonotype occurred a few times. The rearrangement joins TRBV14 to TRBJ2-2; 11 bases line up with TRBD2. Germline lookup yields CDR1 SGHDN and CDR2 FVKESK. The V and J ends lost 6 bases and 4 bases, in that order; junction bases with no gene match: 7. The CDR3 length is 16 residues. The CDR3 is CASRRSGTSGTGELFF. In nucleotides, the CDR3 is TGTGCCAGCAGAAGGAGCGGGACTAGCGGCACCGGGGAGCTGTTTTTT.

The V and J genes are TRBV6-5 and TRBJ2-1; TRBD1 aligns across 7 bases. CDR1 MNHEY and CDR2 SVGAGI come from the germline V gene. The CDR3 has 17 residues. Germline trimming cut 2 bases from V and 0 bases from J; bases unmatched to any gene: 7. The CDR3 sequence is CASSYPSRGSSYNEQFF. In nucleotides, the CDR3 is TGTGCCAGCAGTTACCCCAGCAGGGGGAGCTCCTACAATGAGCAGTTCTTC.

This clonotype has more than one count but fewer than ten. CDR3 nucleotides: TGTGCCAGCTCCGCGACTAGCGGGAGTTCCTACGAGCAGTACTTC. It is translated as CASSATSGSSYEQYF. The chain is built from TRBV27 and TRBJ2-7; 12 bases match TRBD2. CDR1 is MNHEY and CDR2 is SMNVEV in the germline V gene (reference sequence). With V trimmed by 8 bases and J by 1 base, 6 bases remained unmatched. The CDR3 totals 15 residues.

This clonotype was seen a few times. The chain employs TRBV12-3 or TRBV12-4 and TRBJ2-7, with D tentatively TRBD1 (5 bases). Trimming cost V 6 bases and J 6 bases, with 15 bases left between them. This CDR3 is built from 13 residues. This CDR3 is CASSPDSMVEQYF. The DNA of the CDR3 is TGTGCCAGCAGCCCAGACAGTATGGTCGAGCAGTACTTC.

This clonotype has at least ten counts. The V and J genes are TRBV7-9 and TRBJ2-7; 7 bases align to TRBD2. Germline CDR1 and CDR2: SEHNR and FQNEAQ (reference sequence). This CDR3 region has 13 residues. V dropped 4 bases and J dropped 2; count of bases not matched to a gene: 2. CDR3 amino acids: CASSSGTTYEQYF. In DNA form, the CDR3 reads TGTGCCAGCAGCTCCGGGACTACCTACGAGCAGTACTTC.

The chain couples TRBV28 to TRBJ1-1; the D gene is possibly TRBD1 (6 bases). CDR1 and CDR2 (germline): MDHEN, SYDVKM. The CDR3 length is 14 residues. V was shortened by 6 bases and J by 1 base, with 12 bases between the two germline ends. The CDR3 DNA sequence: TGTGCCAGCAGCATAACGACAGGGAACACTGAAGCTTTCTTT. Its translation: CASSITTGNTEAFF.

The chain has TRBV20-1 and TRBJ2-7; D might be TRBD1 (5 bases). Germline V gene lookup returns CDR1 DFQATT and CDR2 SNEGSKA (reference sequence). V was clipped by 3 bases and J by 4 bases, with 16 bases between them. The CDR3 has 14 residues. In nucleotides, the CDR3 is TGCAGTGCTAGCGCAAGGGGATTGAGTTACGAGCAGTACTTC. This encodes CSASARGLSYEQYF.

This clonotype was counted a few times. This chain uses TRBV7-3 with TRBJ2-2; the match to TRBD2 covers 10 bases. The V segment lost 6 bases and the J segment 9 bases; nucleotides outside the gene matches: 7. Germline V gene lookup returns CDR1 SGHTA and CDR2 FQGTGA. The CDR3 spans 14 residues. The CDR3 sequence: CASRSSGRGRELFF. As DNA, the CDR3 is TGTGCCAGCAGATCTAGCGGGAGAGGCAGGGAGCTGTTTTTT.